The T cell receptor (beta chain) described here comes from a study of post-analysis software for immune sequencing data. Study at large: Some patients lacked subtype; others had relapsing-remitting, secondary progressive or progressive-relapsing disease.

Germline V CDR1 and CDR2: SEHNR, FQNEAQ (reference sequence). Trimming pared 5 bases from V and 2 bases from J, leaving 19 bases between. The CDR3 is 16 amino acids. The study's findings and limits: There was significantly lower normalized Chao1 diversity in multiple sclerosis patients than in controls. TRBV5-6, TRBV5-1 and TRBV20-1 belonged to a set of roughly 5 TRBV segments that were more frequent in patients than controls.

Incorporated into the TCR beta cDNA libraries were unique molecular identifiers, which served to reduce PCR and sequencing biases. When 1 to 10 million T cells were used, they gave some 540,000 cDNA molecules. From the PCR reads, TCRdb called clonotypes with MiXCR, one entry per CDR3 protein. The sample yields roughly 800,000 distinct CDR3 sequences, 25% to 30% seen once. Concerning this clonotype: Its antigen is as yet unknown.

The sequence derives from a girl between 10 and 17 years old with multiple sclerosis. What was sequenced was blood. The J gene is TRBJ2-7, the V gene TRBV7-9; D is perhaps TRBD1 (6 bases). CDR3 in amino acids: CASSGGRAGATYEQYF. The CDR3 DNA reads TGTGCCAGCAGCGGAGGTAGGGCAGGGGCTACCTACGAGCAGTACTTC. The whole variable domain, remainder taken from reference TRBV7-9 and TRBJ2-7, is DTGVSQNPRHKITKRGQNVTFRCDPISEHNRLYWYRQTLGQGPEFLTYFQNEAQLEKSRLLSDRFSAERPKGSFSTLEIQRTEQGDSAMYLCASSGGRAGATYEQYFGPGTRLTVT.